The sequence of this T cell receptor beta chain was determined in a study of tumor T cells in aggressive B-cell lymphoma (TCRdb year 2017). The library came from the immunoSEQ multiplex PCR assay. TCRdb provides this immuneACCESS table in a form limited to in-frame rearrangements. Some clones are lacking; in checked studies, under half of them reflect an unresolved V gene, and why the rest are absent is not known. The table for this sample lists 3,000 to 4,000 clones; roughly nine tenths of them were counted only once. The biggest ten clones account for approximately 5% of the sample. On this clone itself: It has no known antigen specificity. No clone much larger than this one lies a single base away; base qualities are absent.

The CDR3 covers 10 residues, taking in both the cysteine and the phenylalanine. Only CDR3 DNA is held: 30 bases, read in frame from base 1. As encoded in the germline V gene (reference sequence), CDR1 is SEHNR while CDR2 is FQNEAQ. V is trimmed back by 11 bases and J by 6 bases, and the junction contains 2 bases that no gene match accounts for. The rearranged chain carries TRBV7-9 and TRBJ2-7; TRBD2 agrees with 9 junctional bases. The sequencing sample was made of tumor tissue. This clonotype was sampled from an adult with diffuse large B cell lymphoma. The CDR3 corresponds to CAVAGVEQYF. The DNA reads TGTGCCGTAGCGGGAGTCGAGCAGTACTTC.